One sample yielded the 23 T cell receptor beta chains listed below, sequenced in a study of T cell responses to AZD1222 COVID-19 vaccine. Sequencing was performed with immunoSEQ multiplex PCR; in TCRdb, only in-frame clones are kept and a portion is missing. The repertoire holds about 150,000 clones, with about nine tenths as singletons. Sequences were derived from peripheral blood, sampled on day 0 of AZD1222 vaccination. Source of these receptors: an adult in good health.

The V gene is TRBV10-3, the J gene TRBJ1-1; D unresolved. The CDR3 is made up of 16 amino acids. Per germline, CDR1 ENHRY and CDR2 SYGVKD. V was pared by 0 bases and J by 3 bases, with 14 bases between. The CDR3 coding sequence is TGTGCCATCAGTGAGTCTTTAGACTTGGGAGACACTGAAGCTTTCTTT. Encoded protein: CAISESLDLGDTEAFF.

This clone appeared a single time. This chain links TRBV28 with TRBJ2-5; 9 nucleotides line up with TRBD2. CDR3 length equals 15 residues. Trimming took 3 bases from V and 4 from J; bases not matched to a gene: 6. Germline V lookup: CDR1 MDHEN, CDR2 SYDVKM. CDR3 in amino acids: CASSLRLAGSETQYF. The DNA for the CDR3 is TGTGCCAGCAGTTTGCGGCTAGCGGGATCAGAGACCCAGTACTTC.

This clone was counted a single time. The chain recombines TRBV15 with TRBJ1-2; D unresolved. Germline lookup yields CDR1 LNHNV and CDR2 YYDKDF (reference sequence). V was cut by 0 bases and J by 4 bases, with 12 bases left in between. The CDR3 consists of 15 residues. In nucleotides, the CDR3 is TGTGCCACCAGCAGAGATCGTGACATTTTCTATGGCTACACCTTC. Amino acid sequence: CATSRDRDIFYGYTF.

This clone appeared a few times. The chain employs TRBV7-2 and TRBJ1-5; D is ambiguous. The CDR3 spans 16 residues. In germline, CDR1 is SGHTA, CDR2 FQGNSA. V dropped 5 bases and J dropped 1 base, with 15 bases sitting between them. CDR3 region: CASSPIQRGSNQPQHF. CDR3 DNA: TGTGCCAGCAGCCCAATCCAACGGGGAAGCAATCAGCCCCAGCATTTT.

The chain recombines TRBV5-1 with TRBJ1-5, with TRBD1 as a possible D gene (5 bases). There are 14 residues in the CDR3. Germline values: CDR1 SGHRS, CDR2 YFSETQ. The ends were cut back, 4 bases at V and 2 bases at J, with 10 bases in the middle. CDR3 amino acids: CASSAQGGNQPQHF. The CDR3 DNA sequence: TGCGCCAGCAGCGCCCAGGGAGGCAATCAGCCCCAGCATTTT.

The chain couples TRBV19 to TRBJ2-5; D gene unclear. This CDR3 has 13 residues. The V end lost 6 bases, the J end lost 0 bases, and 8 bases lay between the germline ends. The germline gives CDR1 LNHDA, CDR2 SQIVND (reference sequence). The chain's CDR3 is CASRRQNQETQYF. In DNA form, the CDR3 reads TGTGCCAGTAGGAGGCAGAACCAAGAGACCCAGTACTTC. Based on the CDR3 plus reference TRBV19 and TRBJ2-5, the full variable domain is DGGITQSPKYLFRKEGQNVTLSCEQNLNHDAMYWYRQDPGQGLRLIYYSQIVNDFQKGDIAEGYSVSREKKESFPLTVTSAQKNPTAFYLCASRRQNQETQYFGPGTRLLVL.

This clone was recorded once. One end of the junction does not line up with germline, which may come from a read error. The chain has TRBV6-1 and TRBJ2-5; perhaps TRBD2 as D (5 bases). The CDR3 spans 14 residues. Germline CDR1 and CDR2: MNHNS and SASEGT. The CDR3 sequence is CASSEVNRRETQYF. The DNA for the CDR3 is TGTGCCAGCAGCGAAGTCAATAGGAGGGAGACCCAGTACTTC.

This chain uses TRBV5-6 with TRBJ1-5; the D is unclear. V dropped 3 bases and J dropped 3 bases, with 4 bases sitting between them. Germline V gene sequence: CDR1 SGHDT, CDR2 YYEEEE. This CDR3 is built from 12 residues. This CDR3 is CASSSTNQPQHF. The CDR3 coding sequence is TGTGCCAGCAGCTCGACCAATCAGCCCCAGCATTTT.

V and J are TRBV18 and TRBJ2-1; unclear D gene. Germline V CDR1 and CDR2: KGHSH, LQKENI. V lost 3 bases and J 4 bases, leaving 4 bases between the germline ends. The CDR3 totals 12 residues. The CDR3 sequence is CASSPSYNEQFF. The CDR3 bases are TGTGCCAGCTCACCCTCTTACAATGAGCAGTTCTTC. The full variable domain, rest sourced from reference TRBV18 and TRBJ2-1, is NAGVMQNPRHLVRRRGQEARLRCSPMKGHSHVYWYRQLPEEGLKFMVYLQKENIIDESGMPKERFSAEFPKEGPSILRIQQVVRGDSAAYFCASSPSYNEQFFGPGTRLTVL.

This chain connects TRBV6-2 or TRBV6-3 to TRBJ2-5, with D tentatively TRBD1 or TRBD2 (5 bases each). Germline lookup yields CDR1 MNHEY and CDR2 SVGEGT. The CDR3 spans 15 residues. V shed 6 bases and J shed 2 bases, with 16 bases lying between them. The CDR3 protein is CASSSGTEKQETQYF. CDR3 nucleotide sequence: TGTGCCAGCAGCTCCGGGACGGAGAAACAAGAGACCCAGTACTTC.

CDR3 in amino acids: CASSSGSGSYNEQFF. Here the CDR3 DNA reads TGTGCCAGCAGCTCAGGGTCCGGCTCCTACAATGAGCAGTTCTTC. This chain uses TRBV7-2 with TRBJ2-1; tentative D call: TRBD1 (5 bases). The V gene's germline CDR1 is SGHTA and CDR2 FQGNSA. This CDR3 has 15 residues. The germline V and J ends were trimmed by 4 bases and 0 bases, with 10 bases remaining between them.

V usage is TRBV14 and J usage is TRBJ2-7, with a tentative D call TRBD2 (6 bases). This CDR3 has 13 amino acids. Germline CDR1 SGHDN, CDR2 FVKESK. Trimming removed 1 base from V and 4 bases from J, with 8 bases in between. The CDR3 sequence is CASSQGRDYEQYF. CDR3 in DNA: TGTGCCAGCAGCCAAGGGAGGGATTACGAGCAGTACTTC.

The chain couples TRBV19 to TRBJ2-5; 9 positions match TRBD1. Germline V gene data show CDR1 as LNHDA and CDR2 as SQIVND (reference sequence). This CDR3 is built from 13 residues. J was trimmed by 5 bases and V by 6 bases; bases with no gene match: 4. The DNA of the CDR3 is TGTGCCAGTAGGGACAGGGGTTGGGAGACCCAGTACTTC. Translating gives CASRDRGWETQYF. Supplemented by reference TRBV19 and TRBJ2-5, the full variable domain reads DGGITQSPKYLFRKEGQNVTLSCEQNLNHDAMYWYRQDPGQGLRLIYYSQIVNDFQKGDIAEGYSVSREKKESFPLTVTSAQKNPTAFYLCASRDRGWETQYFGPGTRLLVL.

This clone has just one count. The chain carries TRBV29-1 and TRBJ2-1; no clear D. The V end lost 3 bases, the J end lost 7 bases, and 19 bases lay between the germline ends. The CDR3 consists of 15 residues. Germline V CDR1 and CDR2: SQVTM, ANQGSEA. The CDR3 loop reads CSVDYSRPHRNEQFF. The CDR3 region has the DNA TGCAGCGTTGATTATTCCAGGCCCCACCGAAATGAGCAGTTCTTC.

The chain is built from TRBV11-2 and TRBJ2-1, with 10 bases identical to TRBD1. This CDR3 spans 16 amino acids. V was pared by 8 bases and J by 4 bases, with 11 bases of the junction left unmatched. The germline CDR1 and CDR2 sequences are SGHAT and FQNNGV. Here the CDR3 DNA reads TGTGCCAGCCGTAACGTGGGACAGGGGATTTACAATGAGCAGTTCTTC. This gives the protein CASRNVGQGIYNEQFF.

V is TRBV28 and J is TRBJ2-7, with a weak D call TRBD1 (6 bases). Deletions cut 6 bases from V and 2 bases from J, with 17 bases between. The CDR3 length is 15 residues. Per the germline V gene, CDR1 is MDHEN and CDR2 is SYDVKM. CDR3 protein: CASSTEGEFAYEQYF. The CDR3 DNA sequence: TGTGCCAGCAGCACTGAGGGGGAGTTCGCCTACGAGCAGTACTTC.

CDR3 region: CASSVDGGDTEAFF. The CDR3 DNA sequence: TGTGCCAGCAGCGTAGACGGCGGAGACACTGAAGCTTTCTTT. This chain joins TRBV9 and TRBJ1-1, with D hard to call. The V end was cut by 0 bases, the J end by 3 bases, with 9 bases between. Germline loops: CDR1 SGDLS, CDR2 YYNGEE. The CDR3 has 14 amino acids. The full variable domain, its missing parts supplied by reference TRBV9 and TRBJ1-1, is DSGVTQTPKHLITATGQRVTLRCSPRSGDLSVYWYQQSLDQGLQFLIQYYNGEERAKGNILERFSAQQFPDLHSELNLSSLELGDSALYFCASSVDGGDTEAFFGQGTRLTVV.

This clone was recorded at least ten times. The rearrangement links TRBV3-1 (or the pseudogene TRBV3-2) to TRBJ1-2, with 7 bases matching TRBD1. Germline lookup yields CDR1 LGHDT and CDR2 YNNKEL (reference sequence). Germline trimming cut 4 bases from V and 4 bases from J; bases unmatched to any gene: 9. The CDR3 has 15 residues. This CDR3 reads CASSRNNRDSYGYTF. In DNA, the CDR3 is TGTGCCAGCAGCCGGAACAACCGGGACAGCTATGGCTACACCTTC.

The chain joins TRBV7-7 to TRBJ2-7, with 9 bases that match TRBD2. This CDR3 spans 13 amino acids. V dropped 4 bases and J dropped 6; count of bases not matched to a gene: 4. Germline lookup yields CDR1 SSHAT and CDR2 FNYEAQ (reference sequence). The CDR3 DNA follows: TGTGCCAGCAGCTCGGGACTAGCTGGCGAGCAGTACTTC. Translation gives CASSSGLAGEQYF.

Concerning this clone itself: This same CDR3 is encoded by further DNA sequences in the sample. The V gene is TRBV19, the J gene TRBJ2-5, with D unresolved. This CDR3 contains 14 residues. With 4 bases removed from V and 4 bases from J, the gap between germline ends came to 13 bases. Germline V CDR1 and CDR2: LNHDA, SQIVND (reference sequence). In DNA form, the CDR3 reads TGTGCCAGTAGTACGCGGACCGGCAGAGAGACCCAGTACTTC. Its protein product is CASSTRTGRETQYF.

The V gene is TRBV9, the J gene TRBJ2-3, with D possibly being TRBD1 (5 bases). V was clipped by 3 bases and J by 0 bases, with 11 bases between them. The V gene's germline CDR1 is SGDLS and CDR2 YYNGEE. The CDR3 length is 15 residues. CDR3 nucleotide sequence: TGTGCCAGCAGCGCTGACAGATGGAGCACAGATACGCAGTATTTT. Residues: CASSADRWSTDTQYF.

The genes are TRBV13 and TRBJ1-4; a possible D gene is TRBD1 (6 bases). The V end was cut by 5 bases, the J end by 5 bases, with 18 bases between. The CDR3 totals 16 residues. From germline, CDR1 is PRHDT and CDR2 FYEKMQ (reference sequence). The CDR3 loop reads CASSPRLGGRNEKLFF. The DNA of the CDR3 is TGTGCCAGCAGCCCCCGTTTAGGGGGGAGAAATGAAAAACTGTTTTTT.

J is TRBJ1-3 and V is TRBV25-1; 7 nucleotides align to TRBD1. CDR1 and CDR2 (germline): MGHDK, SYGVNS. V gave up 1 base and J gave up 3 bases; unmatched junction bases: 9. The CDR3 length is 17 residues. The CDR3 region has the DNA TGTGCCAGCAGTGAATTCGGAGGGGGCGGTTTTGGAAACACCATATATTTT. This codes for CASSEFGGGGFGNTIYF.